The next 32 T cell receptor beta chains were all read from a single sample in a study of breast tumors, draining lymph nodes, adjacent tissues. TCRdb itself ran the multiplex PCR reads through MiXCR, one entry per CDR3 protein. The sample has roughly 110,000 distinct CDR3 sequences, about 29% seen once; the top ten hold 4.5% to 7%. The lymph nodes were axillary draining lymph nodes from breast cancer patients. Sample: axillary lymph node tissue. The receptors originated from a female donor with breast cancer. Some clones in this sample may be carry-over from other donors' samples.

The rearrangement uses TRBV20-1 and TRBJ1-5; tentative D call: TRBD1 (6 bases). V lost 3 bases and J 1 base, leaving 22 bases between the germline ends. The CDR3 consists of 18 residues. Germline loops: CDR1 DFQATT, CDR2 SNEGSKA (reference sequence). The CDR3 spells CSARMGPGRGLSNQPQHF. The CDR3 DNA reads TGCAGTGCTAGGATGGGCCCTGGCAGGGGATTGAGCAATCAGCCCCAGCATTTT.

V and J are TRBV19 and TRBJ1-1; no firm D call. V lost 7 bases to trimming and J lost 2 bases, with 5 bases between them. CDR1 LNHDA and CDR2 SQIVND come from the germline V gene (reference sequence). The CDR3 runs to 11 residues. CDR3 protein: CASMSNTEAFF. The CDR3 DNA reads as TGTGCCAGTATGTCCAACACTGAAGCTTTCTTT.

The chain joins TRBV20-1 to TRBJ2-1, with D possibly called TRBD1 or TRBD2 (5 bases each). CDR1 and CDR2 (germline): DFQATT, SNEGSKA (reference sequence). The V end was cut by 5 bases, the J end by 9 bases, with 20 bases between. The CDR3 is 14 amino acids. The CDR3 DNA reads TGCAGTGCTGCTAGGGACCGGCTAGCCGGTGAGCAGTTCTTC. Translated, it gives CSAARDRLAGEQFF.

The J gene is TRBJ2-6, the V gene TRBV7-8; unclear D gene. V was trimmed by 5 bases and J by 4 bases, leaving 6 bases between them. This CDR3 is 13 amino acids long. Germline loops: CDR1 SGHVS, CDR2 FQNEAQ. CDR3 coding DNA: TGTGCCAGCAGCGCACAGGGGGCCAACGTCCTGACTTTC. Amino acid sequence: CASSAQGANVLTF. Together with reference TRBV7-8 and TRBJ2-6, the CDR3 gives the full variable domain: GAGVSQSPRYKVAKRGQDVALRCDPISGHVSLFWYQQALGQGPEFLTYFQNEAQLDKSGLPSDRFFAERPEGSVSTLKIQRTQQEDSAVYLCASSAQGANVLTFGAGSRLTVL.

The chain has TRBV6-6 and TRBJ1-6; weak D call: TRBD1 (6 bases). Germline loops: CDR1 MNHNY, CDR2 SVGAGI (reference sequence). The CDR3 has 15 amino acids. Trimming took off 0 bases at V and 7 bases at J, with 10 bases between the two ends. The CDR3 DNA reads as TGTGCCAGCAGTTACTCGCCAGGGGAAAATTCACCCCTCCACTTT. Translation gives CASSYSPGENSPLHF.

This clonotype was seen many times. The V and J genes are TRBV7-3 and TRBJ2-2; D not resolved. Trimming shortened V by 5 bases and J by 7 bases, and 20 bases separated the two germline ends. The germline gives CDR1 SGHTA, CDR2 FQGTGA. The CDR3 contains 16 residues. The CDR3 spells CASSRSPPRMGGELFF. For the CDR3, the DNA is TGTGCCAGCAGCAGAAGTCCGCCGCGGATGGGCGGGGAGCTGTTTTTT.

This clonotype was recorded many times. The genes are TRBV5-6 and TRBJ2-3; D is unclear. There are 16 residues in the CDR3. The V and J ends lost 4 bases and 2 bases respectively, with 17 bases between them. Germline V gene sequence: CDR1 SGHDT, CDR2 YYEEEE. CDR3 bases: TGTGCCAGCAGCCCCAGGTTATCGTTAAACACAGATACGCAGTATTTT. Translated, it gives CASSPRLSLNTDTQYF. Supplemented by reference TRBV5-6 and TRBJ2-3, the full variable domain reads DAGVTQSPTHLIKTRGQQVTLRCSPKSGHDTVSWYQQALGQGPQFIFQYYEEEERQRGNFPDRFSGHQFPNYSSELNVNALLLGDSALYLCASSPRLSLNTDTQYFGPGTRLTVL.

This clonotype was seen many times. For the CDR3, the DNA is TGCAGCGTTGTAGGACAGAGCAATCAGCCCCAGCATTTT. Amino acid sequence: CSVVGQSNQPQHF. The chain uses TRBV29-1 and TRBJ1-5; a weak D match, TRBD1 (6 bases). The germline V gene has CDR1 SQVTM and CDR2 ANQGSEA. The V and J ends lost 4 bases and 1 base respectively, with 8 bases between them. This CDR3 is built from 13 residues.

On this clonotype itself: Just one base apart from a much larger clone, this may be a read error. The chain is built from TRBV5-8 and TRBJ2-7; D possibly corresponds to TRBD1 (6 bases). V lost 3 bases and J 3 bases, leaving 19 bases between the germline ends. The CDR3 consists of 16 residues. Germline V lookup: CDR1 SGHTS, CDR2 YDEGEE. CDR3 coding DNA: TGTGCCAGCAGCTCCCGGGACACAACAGCCCTCTACGAGCAGTACTTC. Its protein is CASSSRDTTALYEQYF. The full variable domain, in which reference TRBV5-8 and TRBJ2-7 provide the parts outside the CDR3, is EAGVTQSPTHLIKTRGQQATLRCSPISGHTSVYWYQQALGLGLQFLLWYDEGEERNRGNFPPRFSGRQFPNYSSELNVNALELEDSALYLCASSSRDTTALYEQYFGPGTRLTVT.

This clonotype was counted at least ten times. This may come from a read error, since a much larger clone is one base off. The chain combines TRBV20-1 with TRBJ1-6; D perhaps matches TRBD1 (5 bases). Germline CDR1 is DFQATT and CDR2 is SNEGSKA (reference sequence). The CDR3 contains 12 residues. The CDR3 bases are TGCAGTCCCTTGACGGGGGACTCACCCCCCCACTTT. This translates into CSPLTGDSPPHF.

In its sample, this clonotype was seen many times. The rearrangement links TRBV6-5 to TRBJ2-6; unclear D gene. With 2 bases removed from V and 3 bases from J, the gap between germline ends came to 8 bases. The CDR3 is 15 amino acids. Germline values: CDR1 MNHEY, CDR2 SVGAGI. This chain's CDR3 is CASSYREVGANVLTF. Written as DNA, the CDR3 is TGTGCCAGCAGTTACAGGGAAGTTGGGGCCAACGTCCTGACTTTC.

With respect to this clonotype: This may be a read error: a much more frequent sequence differs by one nucleotide. The rearrangement joins TRBV11-3 to TRBJ2-3, with D perhaps matching TRBD2 (6 bases). The V gene's germline CDR1 is SGHNT and CDR2 YENEEA. The CDR3 has 16 amino acids. V dropped 0 bases and J dropped 4 bases, with 14 bases sitting between them. This CDR3 is CASSLESGAPPDTQYF. The CDR3 nucleotides read TGTGCCAGCAGCTTAGAGTCGGGAGCGCCCCCAGATACGCAGTATTTT.

This clonotype occurred many times. The V call is TRBV20-1, the J call TRBJ2-5, with D perhaps TRBD1 (6 bases). This CDR3 comprises 16 residues. The germline CDR1 and CDR2 sequences are DFQATT and SNEGSKA (reference sequence). Trimming removed 5 bases from V and 1 base from J, with 20 bases in between. In DNA, the CDR3 is TGCAGTGCTCCCCGGCCAGGGGCACCTTTCCAAGAGACCCAGTACTTC. It yields the protein CSAPRPGAPFQETQYF.

This clonotype was recorded a few times. The chain carries TRBV19 and TRBJ1-1; TRBD1 matches 8 bases. In germline, CDR1 is LNHDA, CDR2 SQIVND (reference sequence). This CDR3 has 14 residues. V shed 6 bases, J shed 3 bases, and the junction held 6 bases outside the gene matches. The CDR3 loop is CASRPTGVYTEAFF. CDR3 DNA sequence: TGTGCCAGTAGACCGACAGGGGTATACACTGAAGCTTTCTTT.

DNA for the CDR3: TGTGCCAGCAGCCAAGATGGTAACACCGGGGAGCAGTTCTTC. This translates into CASSQDGNTGEQFF. This chain uses TRBV3-1 with TRBJ2-2; D gene uncertain. TRBJ2-1 matches the DNA end more closely, so the J call is doubtful. The germline V gene has CDR1 LGHDT and CDR2 YNNKEL (reference sequence). The CDR3 contains 14 residues.

This clonotype was observed many times. The chain recombines TRBV20-1 with TRBJ1-2, with D perhaps TRBD1 (6 bases). There are 11 residues in the CDR3. CDR1 DFQATT and CDR2 SNEGSKA come from the germline V gene (reference sequence). Between the trimmed V and J ends, which lost 6 bases and 4 bases, there was a span of 9 bases. The CDR3 loop reads CSATGFYGYTF. Written as DNA, the CDR3 is TGCAGTGCCACAGGGTTCTATGGCTACACCTTC.

Note on this clonotype: This CDR3 fails to terminate in the conserved phenylalanine or tryptophan, so it likely reflects a read error. The chain has TRBV4-3 and TRBJ1-1; weak D call: TRBD1 (6 bases). V gave up 0 bases and J gave up 0 bases, with 11 bases separating them. The length of the CDR3 is 16 residues. CDR1 is LGHNA and CDR2 is YSLEER in the germline V gene. CDR3 sequence (DNA): TGCGCCAGCAGCCAAGAGGGGGCCAGGGTGAACACTGAAGCTTTCTTG. Translating gives CASSQEGARVNTEAFL.

This clonotype was counted ten times or more. This rearrangement joins TRBV20-1 to TRBJ1-2; a possible D gene is TRBD1 (6 bases). This CDR3 comprises 13 residues. The germline gives CDR1 DFQATT, CDR2 SNEGSKA (reference sequence). V lost 3 bases and J 5 bases, leaving 13 bases between the germline ends. The CDR3 region has the DNA TGCAGTGCTAGGTCGACAGGCGGGTATGGCTACACCTTC. It translates to CSARSTGGYGYTF.

A remark on this clonotype: The CDR3 does not close with the conserved phenylalanine or tryptophan, likely indicating a read error. The DNA is omitted, as the CDR3 cannot be located on it reliably, and the CDR3 follows TCRdb's listing. This chain joins TRBV20-1 and TRBJ2-7; the table assigns TRBD1, which was not confirmed against the DNA. The germline V gene has CDR1 DFQATT and CDR2 SNEGSKA (reference sequence). The CDR3 spans 13 residues, counting both ends. The chain's CDR3 is CSAKRTGIDEQCL.

This clonotype was recorded many times. The chain uses TRBV5-6 and TRBJ1-5; D call uncertain. The CDR3 runs to 14 residues. CDR1 SGHDT and CDR2 YYEEEE come from the germline V gene. V lost 3 bases and J 0 bases, leaving 7 bases between the germline ends. The CDR3 sequence is CASSWRSSNQPQHF. CDR3 in DNA: TGTGCCAGCAGCTGGCGGAGTAGCAATCAGCCCCAGCATTTT. The whole variable domain, filled in from reference TRBV5-6 and TRBJ1-5, reads DAGVTQSPTHLIKTRGQQVTLRCSPKSGHDTVSWYQQALGQGPQFIFQYYEEEERQRGNFPDRFSGHQFPNYSSELNVNALLLGDSALYLCASSWRSSNQPQHFGDGTRLSIL.

This clonotype has ten or more counts. The chain combines TRBV9 with TRBJ2-3; TRBD1 matches at 11 bases. Germline trimming cut 3 bases from V and 0 bases from J; bases unmatched to any gene: 15. Germline V gene data show CDR1 as SGDLS and CDR2 as YYNGEE. CDR3 length: 20 amino acids. Here the CDR3 reads CASSARGGQGVPTSTDTQYF. DNA for the CDR3: TGTGCCAGCAGCGCGCGGGGGGGACAGGGGGTCCCCACTAGCACAGATACGCAGTATTTT.

This clonotype came up many times. The chain uses TRBV7-2 and TRBJ2-1, with 10 positions matching TRBD2. CDR1 is SGHTA, CDR2 FQGNSA, per germline. The CDR3 length is 17 residues. With V trimmed by 1 base and J by 3 bases, 6 bases remained unmatched. CDR3 in amino acids: CASSLDPPSGGYNEQFF. The CDR3 bases are TGTGCCAGCAGCTTAGACCCTCCTAGCGGGGGCTACAATGAGCAGTTCTTC.

The V and J genes are TRBV7-9 and TRBJ2-3; TRBD2 aligns across 9 bases. The CDR3 has 13 residues. Germline V CDR1 and CDR2: SEHNR, FQNEAQ (reference sequence). With 8 bases clipped from V and 7 bases from J, the junction kept 7 bases outside the gene matches. CDR3 bases: TGTGCCAGCGGGCTAGCGGGGTTTAATACGCAGTATTTT. The encoded protein is CASGLAGFNTQYF. Full variable domain (missing parts from reference TRBV7-9 and TRBJ2-3): DTGVSQNPRHKITKRGQNVTFRCDPISEHNRLYWYRQTLGQGPEFLTYFQNEAQLEKSRLLSDRFSAERPKGSFSTLEIQRTEQGDSAMYLCASGLAGFNTQYFGPGTRLTVL.

As concerns this clonotype: At one boundary the junction diverges from the germline segment, which might be a read error. The V gene is TRBV4-2, the J gene TRBJ1-1; a possible D gene is TRBD1 (5 bases). Germline loops: CDR1 LGHNA, CDR2 YNFKEQ. This CDR3 is built from 16 residues. In DNA form, the CDR3 reads TGTGCCAGCAGCCCCGGATGGACGACAGCGAACACTGGAGCTTTCTTT. Translation: CASSPGWTTANTGAFF.

This clonotype has at least ten counts. The chain has TRBV6-2 or TRBV6-3 and TRBJ2-1, with 8 bases aligning to TRBD2. The CDR3 spans 16 residues. The trim removed 4 bases at V and 7 bases at J, leaving 12 bases unmatched. Germline CDR1 and CDR2: MNHEY and SVGEGT. CDR3 sequence: CASSSFRGGKLNEQFF. CDR3 bases: TGTGCCAGCAGTTCATTCCGGGGGGGGAAATTGAATGAGCAGTTCTTC.

This clonotype was found many times. V is TRBV6-5 and J is TRBJ2-2; D gene ambiguous. The ends were cut back, 0 bases at V and 6 bases at J, with 8 bases in the middle. The CDR3 totals 14 residues. Germline CDR1 reads MNHEY; CDR2 reads SVGAGI. CDR3 region: CASSYSPDPGELFF. The CDR3 bases are TGTGCCAGCAGTTACTCCCCGGACCCCGGGGAGCTGTTTTTT.

This clonotype was detected ten times or more. This sequence joins TRBV9 and TRBJ2-7, with 8 bases identical to TRBD1. With V trimmed by 2 bases and J by 5 bases, 9 bases remained unmatched. The CDR3 is made up of 15 amino acids. The germline V gene encodes CDR1 SGDLS and CDR2 YYNGEE. The CDR3 here is CASSVQPDRENEQYF. In DNA form, the CDR3 reads TGTGCCAGCAGCGTCCAGCCGGACAGGGAGAACGAGCAGTACTTC.

Only a few counts were recorded for this clonotype. A much larger clone differs from this one at a single base, so this may be a read error. The chain recombines TRBV20-1 with TRBJ2-7; D is perhaps TRBD2 (7 bases). Looked up from germline, CDR1 is DFQATT and CDR2 is SNEGSKA (reference sequence). This CDR3 contains 13 residues. The CDR3 region has the DNA TGCAGTGCTAGAAAACGGGGGGCCTACGCGCAGTACTTC. Its protein is CSARKRGAYAQYF.

In this sample, this clonotype turned up once. As the CDR3 is not closed by the conserved phenylalanine or tryptophan, this likely results from a read error. The CDR3 DNA reads as TGTGCCAGCAGCTCCCAATCGGGGGAGCGCTACACCTCC. This gives the protein CASSSQSGERYTS. The V call is TRBV9, the J call TRBJ1-2, with D maybe TRBD1 (5 bases). The CDR3 runs 13 residues. Germline values: CDR1 SGDLS, CDR2 YYNGEE. Deletions cut 4 bases from V and 9 bases from J, with 16 bases between.

The rearrangement joins TRBV19 to TRBJ2-1, with D perhaps TRBD2 (6 bases). V lost 4 bases to trimming and J lost 6 bases, with 10 bases between them. The CDR3 length is 13 residues. Germline loops: CDR1 LNHDA, CDR2 SQIVND (reference sequence). The CDR3 DNA sequence: TGTGCCAGTAGTACGGACTACGGCAATGAGCAGTTCTTC. It is translated as CASSTDYGNEQFF. The full variable domain, rest sourced from reference TRBV19 and TRBJ2-1, is DGGITQSPKYLFRKEGQNVTLSCEQNLNHDAMYWYRQDPGQGLRLIYYSQIVNDFQKGDIAEGYSVSREKKESFPLTVTSAQKNPTAFYLCASSTDYGNEQFFGPGTRLTVL.

This clonotype was recorded at least ten times. The chain joins TRBV5-1 to TRBJ2-5, with D possibly being TRBD1 (5 bases). CDR1 is SGHRS and CDR2 is YFSETQ in the germline V gene. CDR3 length: 13 residues. The V gene lost 2 bases and the J gene lost 5 bases, with 10 bases spanning the gap. The CDR3 bases are TGCGCCAGCAGCTTCCAGGGTGGGGAGACCCAGTACTTC. Protein sequence: CASSFQGGETQYF. Drawing the rest from reference TRBV5-1 and TRBJ2-5, the complete variable domain is KAGVTQTPRYLIKTRGQQVTLSCSPISGHRSVSWYQQTPGQGLQFLFEYFSETQRNKGNFPGRFSGRQFSNSRSEMNVSTLELGDSALYLCASSFQGGETQYFGPGTRLLVL.

This clonotype was observed at least ten times. The chain uses TRBV5-6 and TRBJ2-1, with unresolved D. This CDR3 spans 12 amino acids. The germline V and J ends were trimmed by 1 base and 10 bases, with 9 bases remaining between them. CDR1 and CDR2 (germline): SGHDT, YYEEEE. The CDR3 reads CASSLRTTEQFF. The CDR3 DNA sequence: TGTGCCAGCAGCTTGAGGACGACCGAGCAGTTCTTC.